Listed below are T cell receptor beta chains from one sample, sequenced in a study of blood T cell repertoires in COVID-19. Profiled with immunoSEQ multiplex PCR; TCRdb holds only in-frame clones, not every one. The sample lists about 87,000 clones, approximately 89% occurring once. The sample taken for sequencing was peripheral blood. These receptors were collected from a human donor with acute or convalescent COVID-19. The donor label of this sample is uncertain. CDR3s include the opening cysteine and the closing phenylalanine or tryptophan. Fields, in order: clone size, J gene, V gene, D gene, CDR3 DNA, CDR3 protein. D genes are given only for firm matches. The size field is filled for only some rows; it gives once, few, many or a size class.

clone_size: NA; j_call: TRBJ2-1; v_call: TRBV29-1; d_call: NA; cdr3_nt: TGCAGCGTTGAACAGGGGGGACAGATACTTCTCTTC; cdr3_aa: CSVEQGGQILLF
clone_size: NA; j_call: TRBJ2-7; v_call: TRBV5-5; d_call: NA; cdr3_nt: TGTGCCAGCAGCTTTACGGGGGACAGCCAGACCTACGAGCAGTACTTC; cdr3_aa: CASSFTGDSQTYEQYF
clone_size: NA; j_call: TRBJ2-5; v_call: TRBV19; d_call: NA; cdr3_nt: TGTGCCAGTAGTATGCAGGTCCTCGAGACCCAGTACTTC; cdr3_aa: CASSMQVLETQYF
clone_size: NA; j_call: TRBJ2-2; v_call: TRBV6-5; d_call: NA; cdr3_nt: TGTGCCAGCAGTTACGGGGCGGGGTCCCTCGCCGGGGAGCTGTTTTTT; cdr3_aa: CASSYGAGSLAGELFF
clone_size: NA; j_call: TRBJ1-5; v_call: TRBV19; d_call: NA; cdr3_nt: TGTGCCAGTAGTATAGGACGGGAAGAGCAGCCCCAGCATTTT; cdr3_aa: CASSIGREEQPQHF
clone_size: NA; j_call: TRBJ1-6; v_call: TRBV11-3; d_call: NA; cdr3_nt: TGTGCCAGCAGCTTAGGACAGGCGACGAATTCACCCCTCCACTTT; cdr3_aa: CASSLGQATNSPLHF
clone_size: NA; j_call: TRBJ2-7; v_call: TRBV28; d_call: TRBD1; cdr3_nt: TGTGCCAGCAACCCGGGACAGGGACTATACGAGCAGTACTTC; cdr3_aa: CASNPGQGLYEQYF
clone_size: NA; j_call: TRBJ1-2; v_call: TRBV18; d_call: TRBD1; cdr3_nt: TGTGCCAGCTCACCCCTGACAGGGGGCGCGGACTATGGCTACACCTTC; cdr3_aa: CASSPLTGGADYGYTF
clone_size: NA; j_call: TRBJ2-1; v_call: TRBV9; d_call: TRBD2; cdr3_nt: TGTGCCAGCAGCTTCCTCAGCGGGGACTACAATGAGCAGTTCTTC; cdr3_aa: CASSFLSGDYNEQFF
clone_size: NA; j_call: TRBJ2-7; v_call: TRBV6-1; d_call: TRBD2; cdr3_nt: TGTGCCAGCAGTGAATTCCCACCGGGTAGCGGGACCTACGAGCAGTACTTC; cdr3_aa: CASSEFPPGSGTYEQYF
clone_size: NA; j_call: TRBJ1-1; v_call: TRBV29-1; d_call: NA; cdr3_nt: TGCAGCGTTGAGAACAGAGAAAACACTGAAGCTTTCTTT; cdr3_aa: CSVENRENTEAFF
clone_size: NA; j_call: TRBJ1-4; v_call: TRBV19; d_call: NA; cdr3_nt: TGTGCCAGTAGGGGGGCGGCAAAACTGTTTTTT; cdr3_aa: CASRGAAKLFF
clone_size: NA; j_call: TRBJ2-5; v_call: TRBV7-2; d_call: TRBD1; cdr3_nt: TGTGCCAGCAGCTACCAACAGGGGGCTGGTAGGGACTTC; cdr3_aa: CASSYQQGAGRDF
clone_size: few; j_call: TRBJ1-1; v_call: TRBV28; d_call: TRBD1; cdr3_nt: TGTGCCAGCAGTTTATCGGGGGCCAGGGGGGTAATCAGGAACACTGAAGCTTTCTTT; cdr3_aa: CASSLSGARGVIRNTEAFF
clone_size: NA; j_call: TRBJ2-2; v_call: TRBV30; d_call: NA; cdr3_nt: TGTGCCTGGAGTGTGGGGCCGTCAGGGAACACCGGGGAGCTGTTTTTT; cdr3_aa: CAWSVGPSGNTGELFF
clone_size: few; j_call: TRBJ1-2; v_call: TRBV10-2; d_call: NA; cdr3_nt: TGCGCCAGCAGTGAGGGGCGATACTATGGCTACACCTTC; cdr3_aa: CASSEGRYYGYTF
clone_size: NA; j_call: TRBJ2-7; v_call: TRBV7-2; d_call: TRBD1; cdr3_nt: TGTGCCAGCAGCCAATTCGGGACAGCCTACGAGCAGTACTTC; cdr3_aa: CASSQFGTAYEQYF
clone_size: NA; j_call: TRBJ1-1; v_call: TRBV12-3/TRBV12-4; d_call: NA; cdr3_nt: TGTGCCAGCAGTTTAAACCCTCGGGCTGAAGCTTTCTTT; cdr3_aa: CASSLNPRAEAFF
clone_size: once; j_call: TRBJ2-7; v_call: TRBV2; d_call: TRBD2; cdr3_nt: TGTGCCAGCCGTTTCGCGGGAGGAGGGGTCGAGCAGTACTTC; cdr3_aa: CASRFAGGGVEQYF
clone_size: few; j_call: TRBJ1-6; v_call: TRBV3-1/TRBV3-2; d_call: NA; cdr3_nt: TGTGCCAGCAGCCAAGCAACCGTACAGCGGGATTCACCCCTCCACTTT; cdr3_aa: CASSQATVQRDSPLHF
clone_size: NA; j_call: TRBJ1-2; v_call: TRBV27; d_call: TRBD1; cdr3_nt: TGTGCCAGCAGTGTCCCCGACAGGGCTAAGGGCTACACCTTC; cdr3_aa: CASSVPDRAKGYTF
clone_size: NA; j_call: TRBJ2-6; v_call: TRBV2; d_call: TRBD1; cdr3_nt: TGTGCCAGCAGGAGGGCCGGACAGGGGTTCTCTGGGGCCAACGTCCTGACTTTC; cdr3_aa: CASRRAGQGFSGANVLTF
clone_size: NA; j_call: TRBJ2-5; v_call: TRBV19; d_call: TRBD2; cdr3_nt: TGTGCCAGCGGGACTAGCGGCTCCCAAGAGACCCAGTACTTC; cdr3_aa: CASGTSGSQETQYF
clone_size: NA; j_call: TRBJ1-2; v_call: TRBV9; d_call: NA; cdr3_nt: TGTGCCAGCAGCGCGGATCCGGGGGGCTATGGCTACACCTTC; cdr3_aa: CASSADPGGYGYTF